This TCR beta chain was recorded in a study of blood T cell repertoires in COVID-19. In the study's own analysis: It was from reference gene primer amplification that nucleated cell counts were estimated. Method: immunoSEQ multiplex PCR; TCRdb's copy keeps in-frame clones and lacks some. D and trimming come from the DNA, and the V and J calls and clone size come from that table. The table has 50,000 to 75,000 clones, roughly 80% seen once. Sequencing was carried out using peripheral blood. The sequence was obtained from a man between 60 and 75 years old with acute or convalescent COVID-19.

This CDR3 is CASTRTGGYEQYF. In DNA, the CDR3 is TGTGCCAGCACCCGGACAGGGGGATACGAGCAGTACTTC. This chain links TRBV7-9 with TRBJ2-7; 10 bases line up with TRBD1. From germline, CDR1 is SEHNR and CDR2 FQNEAQ (reference sequence). V gave up 7 bases and J gave up 4 bases; unmatched junction bases: 4. The CDR3 runs to 13 residues.